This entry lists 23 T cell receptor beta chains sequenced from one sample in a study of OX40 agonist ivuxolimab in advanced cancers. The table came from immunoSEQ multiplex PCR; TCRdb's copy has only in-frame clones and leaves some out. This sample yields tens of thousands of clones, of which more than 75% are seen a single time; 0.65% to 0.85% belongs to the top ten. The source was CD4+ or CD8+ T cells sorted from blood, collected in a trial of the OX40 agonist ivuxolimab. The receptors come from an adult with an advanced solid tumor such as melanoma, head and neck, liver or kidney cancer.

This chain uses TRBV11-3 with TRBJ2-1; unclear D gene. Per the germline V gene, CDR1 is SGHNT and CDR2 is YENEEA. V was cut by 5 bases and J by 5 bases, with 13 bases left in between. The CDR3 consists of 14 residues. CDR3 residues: CASSPLSYHNEQFF. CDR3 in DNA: TGTGCCAGCAGCCCCCTGAGTTACCACAATGAGCAGTTCTTC.

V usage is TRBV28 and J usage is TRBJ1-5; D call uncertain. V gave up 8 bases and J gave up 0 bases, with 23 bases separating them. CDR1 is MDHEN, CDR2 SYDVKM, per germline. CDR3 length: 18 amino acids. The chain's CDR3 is CASRSALGQDDSNQPQHF. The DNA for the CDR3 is TGTGCCAGCCGTTCCGCGTTAGGGCAGGACGATAGCAATCAGCCCCAGCATTTT.

CDR3 sequence reads: CASSLSRIQETQYF. The CDR3 nucleotides read TGTGCCAGCAGCTTATCACGAATCCAAGAGACCCAGTACTTC. This rearrangement joins TRBV7-2 to TRBJ2-5; D is unclear. This CDR3 comprises 14 residues. V shed 2 bases and J shed 1 base, with 8 bases lying between them. Germline CDR1 reads SGHTA; CDR2 reads FQGNSA.

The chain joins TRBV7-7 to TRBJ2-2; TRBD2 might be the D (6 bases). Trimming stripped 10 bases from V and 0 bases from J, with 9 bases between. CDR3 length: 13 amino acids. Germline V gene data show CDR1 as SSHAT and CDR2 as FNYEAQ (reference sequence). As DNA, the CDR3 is TGTGCCATGGGGGGAGCGAACACCGGGGAGCTGTTTTTT. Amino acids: CAMGGANTGELFF. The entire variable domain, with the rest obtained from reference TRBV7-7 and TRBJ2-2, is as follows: GAGVSQSPRYKVTKRGQDVTLRCDPISSHATLYWYQQALGQGPEFLTYFNYEAQPDKSGLPSDRFSAERPEGSISTLTIQRTEQRDSAMYRCAMGGANTGELFFGEGSRLTVL.

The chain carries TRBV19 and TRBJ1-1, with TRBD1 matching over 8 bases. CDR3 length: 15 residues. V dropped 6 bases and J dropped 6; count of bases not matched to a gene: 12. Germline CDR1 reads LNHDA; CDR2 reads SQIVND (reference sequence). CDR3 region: CASRLGQGLFSEAFF. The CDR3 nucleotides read TGTGCCAGTAGACTTGGACAGGGTCTTTTCTCTGAAGCTTTCTTT.

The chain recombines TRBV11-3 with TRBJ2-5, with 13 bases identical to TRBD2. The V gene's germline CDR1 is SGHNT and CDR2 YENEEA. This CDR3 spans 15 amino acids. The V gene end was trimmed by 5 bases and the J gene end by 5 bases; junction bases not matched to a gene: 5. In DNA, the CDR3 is TGTGCCAGCAGCACCCGACTAGCGGGAGGTGAGACCCAGTACTTC. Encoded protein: CASSTRLAGGETQYF.

The CDR3 sequence is CASSPRMDSPGLSGANVLTF. The CDR3 region has the DNA TGTGCCAGCAGCCCCCGAATGGACAGTCCAGGCCTTTCTGGGGCCAACGTCCTGACTTTC. The V gene is TRBV9, the J gene TRBJ2-6, with a tentative D call TRBD1 (6 bases). This CDR3 contains 20 residues. CDR1 and CDR2 (germline): SGDLS, YYNGEE. Trimming stripped 4 bases from V and 1 base from J, with 24 bases between.

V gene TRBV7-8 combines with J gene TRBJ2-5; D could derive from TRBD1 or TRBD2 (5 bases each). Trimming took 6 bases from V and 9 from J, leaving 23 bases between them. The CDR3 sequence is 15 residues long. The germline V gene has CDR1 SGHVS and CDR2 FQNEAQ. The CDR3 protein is CASRWGWRTGSAQYF. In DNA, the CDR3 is TGTGCCAGCAGATGGGGGTGGCGGACCGGGTCGGCCCAGTACTTC.

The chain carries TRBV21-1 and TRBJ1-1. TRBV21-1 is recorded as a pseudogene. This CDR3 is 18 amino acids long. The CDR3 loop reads CASSKGGGEWVEGTEAFF. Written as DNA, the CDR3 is TGTGCCAGCAGCAAAGGCGGAGGGGAGTGGGTAGAAGGCACTGAAGCTTTCTTT.

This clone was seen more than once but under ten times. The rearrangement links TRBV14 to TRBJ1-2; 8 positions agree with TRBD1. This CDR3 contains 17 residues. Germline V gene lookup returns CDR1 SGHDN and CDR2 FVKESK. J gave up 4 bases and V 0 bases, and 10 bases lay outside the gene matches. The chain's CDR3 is CASSQDYLRGLSYGYTF. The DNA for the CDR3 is TGTGCCAGCAGCCAAGATTACCTCAGGGGGCTGAGCTATGGCTACACCTTC.

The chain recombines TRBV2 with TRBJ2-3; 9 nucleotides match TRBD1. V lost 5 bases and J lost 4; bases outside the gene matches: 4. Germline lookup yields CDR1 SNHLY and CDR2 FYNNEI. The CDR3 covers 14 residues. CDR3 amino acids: CASSRDRAPDTQYF. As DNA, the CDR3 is TGTGCCAGCAGTAGGGACAGGGCGCCAGATACGCAGTATTTT.

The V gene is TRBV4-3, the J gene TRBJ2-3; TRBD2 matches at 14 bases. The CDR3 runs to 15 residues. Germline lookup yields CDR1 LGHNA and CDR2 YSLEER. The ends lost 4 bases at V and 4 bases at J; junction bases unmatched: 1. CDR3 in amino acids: CASSPTSGRADTQYF. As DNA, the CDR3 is TGCGCCAGCAGCCCGACTAGCGGGAGGGCAGATACGCAGTATTTT.

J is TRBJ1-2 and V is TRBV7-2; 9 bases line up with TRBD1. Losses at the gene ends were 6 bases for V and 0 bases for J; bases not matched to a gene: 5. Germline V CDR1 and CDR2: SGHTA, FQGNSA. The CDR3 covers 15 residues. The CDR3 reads CASRNRTGANYGYTF. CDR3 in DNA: TGTGCCAGCAGAAATCGGACAGGGGCTAACTATGGCTACACCTTC. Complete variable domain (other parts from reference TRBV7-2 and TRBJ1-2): GAGVSQSPSNKVTEKGKDVELRCDPISGHTALYWYRQSLGQGLEFLIYFQGNSAPDKSGLPSDRFSAERTGGSVSTLTIQRTQQEDSAVYLCASRNRTGANYGYTFGSGTRLTVV.

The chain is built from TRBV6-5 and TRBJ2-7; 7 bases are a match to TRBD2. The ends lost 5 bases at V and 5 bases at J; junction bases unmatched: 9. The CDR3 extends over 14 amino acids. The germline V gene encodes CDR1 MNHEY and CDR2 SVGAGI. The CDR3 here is CASSGPGLVDEQYF. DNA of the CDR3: TGTGCCAGCAGTGGCCCCGGACTAGTCGACGAGCAGTACTTC.

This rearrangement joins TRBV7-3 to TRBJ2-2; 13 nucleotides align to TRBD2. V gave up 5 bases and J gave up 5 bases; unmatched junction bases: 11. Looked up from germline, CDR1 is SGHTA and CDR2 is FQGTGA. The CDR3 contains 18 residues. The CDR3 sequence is CASSKDNSGLAGTGELFF. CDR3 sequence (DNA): TGTGCCAGCAGCAAAGACAATTCGGGACTAGCGGGAACCGGGGAGCTGTTTTTT.

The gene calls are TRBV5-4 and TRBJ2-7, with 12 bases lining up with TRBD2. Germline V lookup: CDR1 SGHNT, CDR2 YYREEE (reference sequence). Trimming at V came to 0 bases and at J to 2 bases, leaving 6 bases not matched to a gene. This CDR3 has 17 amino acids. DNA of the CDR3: TGTGCCAGCAGCTTGGAGGGTCCTAGCGGGAGGGCCTACGAGCAGTACTTC. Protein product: CASSLEGPSGRAYEQYF.

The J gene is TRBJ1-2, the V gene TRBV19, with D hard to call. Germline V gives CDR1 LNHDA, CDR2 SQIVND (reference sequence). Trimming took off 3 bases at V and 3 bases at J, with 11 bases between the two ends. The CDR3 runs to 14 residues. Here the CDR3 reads CASSISGGDYGYTF. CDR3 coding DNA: TGTGCCAGTAGTATTAGTGGCGGAGACTATGGCTACACCTTC. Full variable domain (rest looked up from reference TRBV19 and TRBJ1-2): DGGITQSPKYLFRKEGQNVTLSCEQNLNHDAMYWYRQDPGQGLRLIYYSQIVNDFQKGDIAEGYSVSREKKESFPLTVTSAQKNPTAFYLCASSISGGDYGYTFGSGTRLTVV.

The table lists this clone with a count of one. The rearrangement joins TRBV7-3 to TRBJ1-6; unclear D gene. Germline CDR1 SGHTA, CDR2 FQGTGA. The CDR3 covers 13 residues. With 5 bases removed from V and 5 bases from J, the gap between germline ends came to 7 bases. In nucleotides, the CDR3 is TGTGCCAGCAGCGCGCAACATAATTCACCCCTCCACTTT. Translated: CASSAQHNSPLHF.

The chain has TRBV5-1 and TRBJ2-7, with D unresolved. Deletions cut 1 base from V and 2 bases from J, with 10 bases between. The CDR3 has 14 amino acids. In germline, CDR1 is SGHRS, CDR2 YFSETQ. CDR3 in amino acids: CASSLRAEPYEQYF. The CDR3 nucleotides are TGCGCCAGCAGCTTGAGGGCTGAGCCCTACGAGCAGTACTTC.

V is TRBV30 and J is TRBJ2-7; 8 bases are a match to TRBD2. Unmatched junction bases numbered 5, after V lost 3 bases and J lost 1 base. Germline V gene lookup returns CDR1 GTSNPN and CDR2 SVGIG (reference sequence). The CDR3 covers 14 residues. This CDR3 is CAWRAPGGSYEQYF. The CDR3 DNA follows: TGTGCCTGGAGGGCCCCGGGAGGGTCCTACGAGCAGTACTTC. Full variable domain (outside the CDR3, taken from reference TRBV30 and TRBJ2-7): SQTIHQWPATLVQPVGSPLSLECTVEGTSNPNLYWYRQAAGRGLQLLFYSVGIGQISSEVPQNLSASRPQDRQFILSSKKLLLSDSGFYLCAWRAPGGSYEQYFGPGTRLTVT.

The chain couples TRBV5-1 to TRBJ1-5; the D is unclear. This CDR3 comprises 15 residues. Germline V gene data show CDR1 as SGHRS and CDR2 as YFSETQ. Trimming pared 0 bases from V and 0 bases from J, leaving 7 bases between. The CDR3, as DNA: TGCGCCAGCAGCTTGGATGGTTTTAGCAATCAGCCCCAGCATTTT. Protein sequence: CASSLDGFSNQPQHF.

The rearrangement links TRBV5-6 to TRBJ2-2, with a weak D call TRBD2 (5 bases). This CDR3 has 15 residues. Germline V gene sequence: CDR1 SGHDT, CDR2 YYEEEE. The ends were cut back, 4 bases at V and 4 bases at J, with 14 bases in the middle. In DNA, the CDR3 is TGTGCCAGCAGCACGATAGCGCGTAGCACCGGGGAGCTGTTTTTT. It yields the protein CASSTIARSTGELFF.

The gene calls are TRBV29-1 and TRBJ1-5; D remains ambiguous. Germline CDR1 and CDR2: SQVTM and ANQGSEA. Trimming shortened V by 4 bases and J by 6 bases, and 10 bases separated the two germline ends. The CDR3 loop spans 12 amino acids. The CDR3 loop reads CSVGDRGQPQHF. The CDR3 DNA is TGCAGCGTTGGGGATCGGGGTCAGCCCCAGCATTTT.